The clone carrying this T cell receptor (beta chain) was seen a handful of times. Making use of molecular barcodes, quantitative 5'-RACE generated TCR beta libraries. TCRdb reanalysed the 5' RACE reads using MiXCR and keeps one entry per CDR3 protein. The sample has 250,000 or so distinct CDR3 sequences, 20% to 30% seen once; the top ten hold 0.6% to 0.75%. This sample was taken from a study of CD8 T cells in ankylosing spondylitis. The CDR3 is made up of 13 amino acids. Looked up from germline, CDR1 is SEHNR and CDR2 is FQNEAQ (reference sequence). Trimming took off 1 base at V and 3 bases at J, with 4 bases between the two ends.

The chain links TRBV7-9 to TRBJ1-5; unclear D gene. The receptor comes from a male donor with ankylosing spondylitis or in good health (not recorded which). Source material: blood, either unsorted or a sorted T cell fraction (not recorded which). For the CDR3, the DNA is TGTGCCAGCAGCTTAGGAGTCAATCAGCCCCAGCATTTT. Amino acid sequence: CASSLGVNQPQHF.